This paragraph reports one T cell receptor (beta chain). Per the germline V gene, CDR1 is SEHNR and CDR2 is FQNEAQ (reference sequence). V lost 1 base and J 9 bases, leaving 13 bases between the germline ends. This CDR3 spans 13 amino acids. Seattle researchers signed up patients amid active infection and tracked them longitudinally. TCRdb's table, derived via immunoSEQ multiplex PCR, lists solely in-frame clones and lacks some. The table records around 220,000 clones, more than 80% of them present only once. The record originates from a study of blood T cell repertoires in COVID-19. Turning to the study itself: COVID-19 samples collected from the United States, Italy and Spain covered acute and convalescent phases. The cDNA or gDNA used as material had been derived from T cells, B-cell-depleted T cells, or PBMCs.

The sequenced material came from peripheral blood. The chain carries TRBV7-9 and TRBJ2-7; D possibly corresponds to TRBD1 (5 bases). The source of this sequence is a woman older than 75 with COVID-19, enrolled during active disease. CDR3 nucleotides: TGTGCCAGCAGCTTAGTCGGACAAAAAGGGCAGTACTTC. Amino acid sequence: CASSLVGQKGQYF.